The following is a TCR beta chain sequence with its context. The entry originates in a study of shared clonotypes between healthy human individuals. Study information: Donor composition was a couple of women and three men, aged 18 to 49.

Trimming shortened V by 8 bases and J by 3 bases, and 11 bases separated the two germline ends. Germline loops: CDR1 SEHNR, CDR2 FQNEAQ (reference sequence). The CDR3 is 12 amino acids. Clones were read by immunoSEQ multiplex PCR, and TCRdb kept only the in-frame ones, dropping some. The sample lists around 500,000 clones; about 82% were seen once. The gene calls are TRBV7-9 and TRBJ2-7; D perhaps matches TRBD1 (5 bases). This clonotype was sampled from a woman in her 40s in good health. Some clones in this sample may be carry-over from other donors' samples. The sample comprised PBMCs. The CDR3: CASRRQGYEQYF. CDR3 nucleotides: TGTGCCAGCCGACGGCAGGGCTACGAGCAGTACTTC.